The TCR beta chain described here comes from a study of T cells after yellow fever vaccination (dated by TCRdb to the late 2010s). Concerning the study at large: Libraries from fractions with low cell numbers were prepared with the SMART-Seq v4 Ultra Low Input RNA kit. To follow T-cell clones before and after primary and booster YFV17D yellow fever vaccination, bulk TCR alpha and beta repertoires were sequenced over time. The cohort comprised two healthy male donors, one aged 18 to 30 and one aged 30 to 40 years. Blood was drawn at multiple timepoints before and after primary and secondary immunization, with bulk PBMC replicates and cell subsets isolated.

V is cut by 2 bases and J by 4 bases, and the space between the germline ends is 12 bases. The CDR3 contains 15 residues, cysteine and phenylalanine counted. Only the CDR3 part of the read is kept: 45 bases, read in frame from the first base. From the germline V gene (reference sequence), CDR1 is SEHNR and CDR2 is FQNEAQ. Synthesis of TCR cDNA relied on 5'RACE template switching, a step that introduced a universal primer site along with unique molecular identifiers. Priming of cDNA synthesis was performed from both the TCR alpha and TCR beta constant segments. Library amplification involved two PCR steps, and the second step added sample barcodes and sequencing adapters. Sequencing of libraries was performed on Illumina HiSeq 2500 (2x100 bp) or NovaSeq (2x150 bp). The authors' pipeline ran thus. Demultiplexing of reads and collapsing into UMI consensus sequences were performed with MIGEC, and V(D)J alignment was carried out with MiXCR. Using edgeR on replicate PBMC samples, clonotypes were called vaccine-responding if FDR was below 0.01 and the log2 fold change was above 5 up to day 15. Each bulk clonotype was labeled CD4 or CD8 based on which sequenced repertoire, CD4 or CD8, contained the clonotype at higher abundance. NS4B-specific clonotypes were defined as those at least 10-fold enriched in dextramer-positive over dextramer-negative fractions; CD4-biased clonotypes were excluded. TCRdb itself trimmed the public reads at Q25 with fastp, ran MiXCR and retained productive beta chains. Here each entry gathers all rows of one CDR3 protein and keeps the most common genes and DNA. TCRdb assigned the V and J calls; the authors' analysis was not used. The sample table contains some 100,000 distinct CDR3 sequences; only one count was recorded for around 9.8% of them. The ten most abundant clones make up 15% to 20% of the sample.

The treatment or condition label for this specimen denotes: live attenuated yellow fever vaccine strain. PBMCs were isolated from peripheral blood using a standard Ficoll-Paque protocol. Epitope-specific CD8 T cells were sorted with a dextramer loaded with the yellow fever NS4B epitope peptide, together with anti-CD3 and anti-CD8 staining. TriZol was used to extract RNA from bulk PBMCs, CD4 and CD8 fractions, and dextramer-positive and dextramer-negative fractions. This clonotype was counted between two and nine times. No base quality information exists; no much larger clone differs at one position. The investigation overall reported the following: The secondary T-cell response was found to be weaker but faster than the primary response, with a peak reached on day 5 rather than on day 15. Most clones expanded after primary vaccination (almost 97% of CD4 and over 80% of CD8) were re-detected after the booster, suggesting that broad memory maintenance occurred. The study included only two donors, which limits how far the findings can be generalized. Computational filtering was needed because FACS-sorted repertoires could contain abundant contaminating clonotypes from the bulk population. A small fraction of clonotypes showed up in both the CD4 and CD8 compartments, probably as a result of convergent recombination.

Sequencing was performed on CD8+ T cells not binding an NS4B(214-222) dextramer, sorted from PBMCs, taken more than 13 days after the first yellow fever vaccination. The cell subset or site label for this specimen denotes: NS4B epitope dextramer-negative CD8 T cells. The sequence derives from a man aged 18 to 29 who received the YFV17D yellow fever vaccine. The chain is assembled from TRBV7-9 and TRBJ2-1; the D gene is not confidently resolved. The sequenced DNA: TGTGCCAGCAGCTTACCTCAGATAATTTACAATGAGCAGTTCTTC. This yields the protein CASSLPQIIYNEQFF.